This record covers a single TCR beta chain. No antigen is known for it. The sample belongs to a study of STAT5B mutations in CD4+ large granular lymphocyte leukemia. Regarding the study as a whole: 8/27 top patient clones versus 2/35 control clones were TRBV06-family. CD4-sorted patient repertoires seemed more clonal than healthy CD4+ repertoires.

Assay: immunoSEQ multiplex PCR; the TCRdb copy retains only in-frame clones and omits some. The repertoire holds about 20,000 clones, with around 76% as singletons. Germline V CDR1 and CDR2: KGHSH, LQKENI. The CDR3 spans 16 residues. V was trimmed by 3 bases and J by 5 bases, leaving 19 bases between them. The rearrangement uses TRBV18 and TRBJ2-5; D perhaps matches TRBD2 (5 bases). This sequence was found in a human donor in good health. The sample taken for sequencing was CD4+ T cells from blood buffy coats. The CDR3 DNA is TGTGCCAGCTCACCTTTCCCCGCGAGGACTGGGGAGACCCAGTACTTC. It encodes CASSPFPARTGETQYF.